These 21 T cell receptor beta chains were all obtained from the same sample, sequenced in a study of neurological immune-mediated disorders (dated by TCRdb to 2018 to 2020). Libraries were built with 5' RACE. The instrument given in TCRdb is Illumina HiSeq 2500. In-frame beta chains were kept once TCRdb had trimmed the public reads at Q25 with fastp and called clones with MiXCR. Each record represents a unique CDR3 protein, reported with the most common genes and DNA among its rows. The sample includes 50,000 to 75,000 distinct CDR3 sequences, with roughly 12% observed a single time. The ten largest account for about 10% of the sample. Sequences were obtained from PBMCs. Every receptor here comes from a woman in her sixties with HTLV-1-associated myelopathy (HAM/TSP).

This clonotype was observed many times. The rearrangement uses TRBV5-1 and TRBJ1-1; TRBD1 matches 8 bases. CDR1 SGHRS and CDR2 YFSETQ come from the germline V gene. Germline trimming cut 0 bases from V and 11 bases from J; bases unmatched to any gene: 6. There are 13 residues in the CDR3. Here the CDR3 reads CASSLERTGMAFF. The CDR3 nucleotides read TGCGCCAGCAGCTTGGAAAGGACAGGGATGGCTTTCTTT.

As concerns this clonotype: The junction does not match germline at one end; this may be a read error. This chain uses TRBV5-1 with TRBJ2-5, with D perhaps TRBD1 (5 bases). The V gene's germline CDR1 is SGHRS and CDR2 YFSETQ. This CDR3 comprises 14 residues. The CDR3 bases are TGCGCCAGCATCTTGGCAGGGCAACAAGAGACCCAGTACTTC. Its protein product is CASILAGQQETQYF.

V gene TRBV5-1 combines with J gene TRBJ2-3; D is unclear. From germline, CDR1 is SGHRS and CDR2 YFSETQ. The CDR3 runs to 13 residues. V was pared by 4 bases and J by 5 bases, with 11 bases between. This CDR3 reads CASSDRLGDTQYF. The CDR3 DNA reads as TGCGCCAGCAGCGATAGACTGGGAGATACGCAGTATTTT.

This chain connects TRBV5-5 to TRBJ1-4; D might be TRBD1 (6 bases). With 2 bases removed from V and 5 bases from J, the gap between germline ends came to 19 bases. Germline V gene sequence: CDR1 SGHKS, CDR2 YYEKEE (reference sequence). The CDR3 extends over 17 amino acids. In DNA, the CDR3 is TGTGCCAGCAGCTTATACCTGGAACAGGGTTCAAATGAAAAACTGTTTTTT. It specifies CASSLYLEQGSNEKLFF. Based on the CDR3 plus reference TRBV5-5 and TRBJ1-4, the full variable domain is DAGVTQSPTHLIKTRGQQVTLRCSPISGHKSVSWYQQVLGQGPQFIFQYYEKEERGRGNFPDRFSARQFPNYSSELNVNALLLGDSALYLCASSLYLEQGSNEKLFFGSGTQLSVL.

A word on this clonotype: A much larger clone lies one base from this, so it may be a read error. This sequence joins TRBV10-3 and TRBJ2-2; perhaps TRBD2 as D (6 bases). This CDR3 spans 13 amino acids. Germline V gene data show CDR1 as ENHRY and CDR2 as SYGVKD. In DNA, the CDR3 is TGTGTCATCGGAGGGGCTGGCACCGGGGAGCTGTTTTTT. Protein sequence: CVIGGAGTGELFF.

This clonotype was recorded many times. The chain links TRBV7-2 to TRBJ2-7; 8 bases align to TRBD2. The CDR3 consists of 16 residues. CDR1 and CDR2 from the germline V gene are SGHTA and FQGNSA. Germline trimming cut 1 base from V and 7 bases from J; bases unmatched to any gene: 12. This CDR3 reads CASSLVGSGKFGEQYF. The CDR3 coding sequence is TGTGCCAGCAGCTTAGTGGGTAGCGGGAAGTTCGGGGAGCAGTACTTC.

This clonotype was picked up many times. In nucleotides, the CDR3 is TGTGCCAGCAGACGCCCGCCCAATGAGCAGTTCTTC. Its translation is CASRRPPNEQFF. J is TRBJ2-1 and V is TRBV27, with unresolved D. Deletions cut 6 bases from V and 6 bases from J, with 9 bases between. CDR1 MNHEY and CDR2 SMNVEV come from the germline V gene (reference sequence). The CDR3 totals 12 residues.

Many counts were recorded for this clonotype. The V gene is TRBV5-1, the J gene TRBJ2-6; D is possibly TRBD1 (5 bases). Trimming stripped 5 bases from V and 0 bases from J, with 9 bases between. Germline V gene lookup returns CDR1 SGHRS and CDR2 YFSETQ. The CDR3 is made up of 15 amino acids. The CDR3 protein is CASRTESSGANVLTF. CDR3 DNA sequence: TGCGCCAGCAGGACAGAAAGCTCTGGGGCCAACGTCCTGACTTTC.

This clonotype came up many times. The chain has TRBV18 and TRBJ2-3; unclear D gene. CDR1 and CDR2 (germline): KGHSH, LQKENI. The CDR3 loop spans 13 amino acids. V lost 2 bases and J 0 bases, leaving 3 bases between the germline ends. The CDR3 bases are TGTGCCAGCTCACCATCTAGCACAGATACGCAGTATTTT. It is translated as CASSPSSTDTQYF.

Comments on this clonotype: A much larger clone lies a single base off, so this may be a read error. The genes are TRBV27 and TRBJ2-2; D perhaps matches TRBD1 (8 bases). Germline lookup yields CDR1 MNHEY and CDR2 SMNVEV (reference sequence). The CDR3 consists of 16 residues. For the CDR3, the DNA is TGTACCAGCAGTTCCGCGACAACAGGGGGGGGCGGGGAGCTGTTTTTT. It yields the protein CTSSSATTGGGGELFF.

This clonotype was observed many times. The chain combines TRBV10-3 with TRBJ2-7, with TRBD2 as a possible D gene (5 bases). CDR1 is ENHRY and CDR2 is SYGVKD in the germline V gene. The CDR3 is 14 residues long. Trimming stripped 2 bases from V and 5 bases from J, with 13 bases between. CDR3 sequence: CAISEPGIWDEQYF. The CDR3 nucleotides are TGTGCCATCAGTGAGCCGGGGATCTGGGACGAGCAGTACTTC.

This clonotype is a singleton in its sample. The junction departs from the called germline gene at one end, perhaps through a read error. The V gene is TRBV6-2 or TRBV6-3, the J gene TRBJ1-5; no definite D call. The CDR3 contains 12 residues. Germline V CDR1 and CDR2: MNHEY, SVGEGT. The CDR3 sequence is CASTQAVRPQHF. CDR3 nucleotide sequence: TGTGCCAGCACCCAGGCAGTGAGGCCCCAGCACTTT.

Many counts were recorded for this clonotype. The chain joins TRBV12-3 or TRBV12-4 to TRBJ2-3, with D possibly matching TRBD2 (6 bases). The CDR3 runs 14 residues. V was clipped by 3 bases and J by 1 base, with 8 bases between them. CDR3: CASSLGTGTDTQYF. As DNA, the CDR3 is TGTGCCAGCAGTTTGGGGACTGGCACAGATACGCAGTATTTT.

There are a few counts of this clonotype. The rearrangement joins TRBV4-1 to TRBJ2-7; 7 bases are shared with TRBD2. CDR3 size: 18 residues. V gave up 0 bases and J gave up 3 bases; unmatched junction bases: 14. Germline CDR1 MGHRA, CDR2 YSYEKL. The CDR3 spells CASSQEGRGVSRDYEQYF. The CDR3 DNA sequence: TGCGCCAGCAGCCAAGAGGGCCGGGGGGTCTCGCGGGACTACGAGCAGTACTTC.

This clonotype was counted many times. V gene TRBV7-8 combines with J gene TRBJ2-3; D uncertain. V lost 7 bases, J lost 6 bases, and 11 bases lay in between. From germline, CDR1 is SGHVS and CDR2 FQNEAQ. The CDR3 is 12 residues long. DNA for the CDR3: TGTGCCAGCAACTCCTACCTGGATACGCAGTATTTT. Protein sequence: CASNSYLDTQYF.

This clonotype showed up many times. The chain recombines TRBV29-1 with TRBJ2-3, with 10 bases fitting TRBD1. The CDR3 is 14 amino acids. The germline V gene has CDR1 SQVTM and CDR2 ANQGSEA. Trimming cost V 7 bases and J 11 bases; bases outside gene matches: 15. DNA of the CDR3: TGCAGCGGGGCACTAGCGGACAGGGGGAGAATGCAGTATTTT. Protein product: CSGALADRGRMQYF.

This clonotype has a count of ten or more. V is TRBV5-1 and J is TRBJ2-1, with TRBD2 identical over 12 bases. This CDR3 is built from 15 residues. V was pared by 0 bases and J by 5 bases, with 0 bases of the junction left unmatched. Looked up from germline, CDR1 is SGHRS and CDR2 is YFSETQ. In DNA, the CDR3 is TGCGCCAGCAGCTTGGGGACTAGCGGGAACAATGAGCAGTTCTTC. This translates into CASSLGTSGNNEQFF.

This clonotype was detected ten times or more. V is TRBV7-2 and J is TRBJ2-1; the match to TRBD2 covers 7 bases. The CDR3 loop spans 13 amino acids. The J segment lost 15 bases and the V segment lost 4 bases, leaving 12 bases of the junction unmatched. The germline V gene encodes CDR1 SGHTA and CDR2 FQGNSA. In DNA form, the CDR3 reads TGTGCCAGCAGCTCGGGACTCAGCGGGAAAGGGTTCTTC. This sequence encodes CASSSGLSGKGFF.

The table lists this clonotype with many counts. The gene calls are TRBV2 and TRBJ2-3; D uncertain. Germline V gives CDR1 SNHLY, CDR2 FYNNEI. Trimming took off 5 bases at V and 0 bases at J, with 12 bases between the two ends. The CDR3 extends over 15 amino acids. The CDR3 sequence is CASSTLVTSTDTQYF. The CDR3 coding sequence is TGTGCCAGCAGTACCCTTGTCACTAGCACAGATACGCAGTATTTT.

Notes on this clonotype: This may come from a read error, since a much larger clone is one base off. The chain uses TRBV7-2 and TRBJ2-4, with 10 bases that match TRBD1. This CDR3 region has 17 residues. Germline V gene lookup returns CDR1 SGHTA and CDR2 FQGNSA. This CDR3 is CASSRETGGAAKNIKYF. CDR3 DNA: TGTGCCAGCAGCCGGGAGACAGGGGGCGCAGCCAAAAACATTAAGTACTTC.

This clonotype occurred many times. This chain links TRBV6-5 with TRBJ1-6; D perhaps matches TRBD1 (5 bases). CDR1 MNHEY and CDR2 SVGAGI come from the germline V gene. V lost 3 bases, J lost 8 bases, and 20 bases lay in between. The CDR3 spans 17 residues. The CDR3 coding sequence is TGTGCCAGCAGTTATGGCGCTCAGGGACCCTTGGATTCACCCCTCCACTTT. Amino acid sequence: CASSYGAQGPLDSPLHF.